The 2 T cell receptor beta chains below come from one sample, sequenced in a study of blood T cells in healthy people across ages. A sample-barcoded 5' primer and a J-beta primer mix were used in a second PCR of roughly 6 to 11 cycles. One entry per CDR3 protein results from TCRdb running MiXCR on the 5' RACE reads. The repertoire consists of more than 700,000 distinct CDR3 sequences, with more than 35% occurring once and the leading ten covering over 15%. Sequenced material: blood. Source of these receptors: a man at least 80 years old in good health.

The chain uses TRBV7-2 and TRBJ1-5, with 7 bases fitting TRBD1. The V gene end was trimmed by 1 base and the J gene end by 0 bases; junction bases not matched to a gene: 0. Germline-derived CDR1 and CDR2 are SGHTA and FQGNSA. This CDR3 is built from 15 residues. This CDR3 reads CASSLGDSSNQPQHF. CDR3 DNA: TGTGCCAGCAGCTTAGGGGACAGTAGCAATCAGCCCCAGCATTTT.

The chain couples TRBV12-3 or TRBV12-4 to TRBJ1-5; 9 positions match TRBD1. The CDR3 has 13 amino acids. Germline trimming cut 5 bases from V and 6 bases from J; bases unmatched to any gene: 2. The CDR3 loop is CASSGQGIQPQHF. CDR3 bases: TGTGCCAGCAGTGGACAGGGGATTCAGCCCCAGCATTTT.